This TCR beta chain comes out of a study of T-cell reconstitution after alpha-beta-depleted transplantation in children (dated by TCRdb to 2016 to 2017). General notes on the study: T-cell immune reconstitution after TCRalphabeta/CD19-depleted allogeneic hematopoietic cell transplantation in children was quantitatively tracked in the study by means of TCR repertoire profiling.

A note on this clonotype: It has no known antigen specificity. Base-call qualities are not available, and no considerably larger clone is one nucleotide away.

CDR1 KGHDR and CDR2 SFDVKD are derived from the germline V gene. From cysteine to phenylalanine, the CDR3 is 12 amino acids long. The CDR3 DNA has 36 bases and is translated from base 1. Relative to germline, V is 3 bases shorter and J is 4 bases shorter, with 6 bases between their ends. Receptor libraries were prepared by PCR. Instrument on record: Illumina HiSeq 2500. TCR library preparation used molecular barcoding, with unique molecular identifiers applied to normalize quantification of the TCRbeta repertoire. In-frame beta chains were kept once TCRdb had trimmed the public reads at Q25 with fastp and called clones with MiXCR. For every CDR3 protein sequence, its rows merge into one entry that carries the most common genes and DNA. The sample data list around 680,000 distinct CDR3 sequences, and roughly 15% of these were observed just once. 1.1% of the sample belongs to the ten largest clones.

The sequences come from PBMCs from the stem cell graft donor, collected from the stem cell graft. This clonotype was obtained from a human donor who donated a stem cell graft to a child with acute myeloid leukemia. The chain is assembled from TRBV24-1 and TRBJ2-7; the D gene is unclear. The bases are TGTGCCACCAGTGATCTCCATTACGAGCAGTACTTC. Its translation reads: CATSDLHYEQYF.